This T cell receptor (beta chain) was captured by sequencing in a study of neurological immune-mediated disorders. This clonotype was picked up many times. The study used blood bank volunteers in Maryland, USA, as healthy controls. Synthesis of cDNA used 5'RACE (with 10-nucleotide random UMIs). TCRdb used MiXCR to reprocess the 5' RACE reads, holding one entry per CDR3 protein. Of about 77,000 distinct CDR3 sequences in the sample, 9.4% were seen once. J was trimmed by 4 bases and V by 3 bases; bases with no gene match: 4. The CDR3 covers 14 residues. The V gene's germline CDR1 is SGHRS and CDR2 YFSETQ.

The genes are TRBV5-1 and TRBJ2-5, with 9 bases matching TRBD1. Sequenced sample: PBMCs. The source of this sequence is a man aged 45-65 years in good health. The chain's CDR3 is CASSSGQGGETQYF. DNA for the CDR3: TGCGCCAGCAGCTCGGGACAGGGAGGAGAGACCCAGTACTTC.